The entry that follows covers one TCR beta chain sequence. The data were taken from a study of blood T cell repertoires in COVID-19. Study overall: COVID-19 samples from acute and convalescent phases originated in the United States, Italy and Spain.

The table came from immunoSEQ multiplex PCR; TCRdb's copy has only in-frame clones and leaves some out. The top ten clones hold approximately 10% of a sample with some 100,000 clones, around four fifths of them seen once. Germline lookup yields CDR1 SGHDT and CDR2 YYEEEE. CDR3 length: 15 residues. Between the trimmed V and J ends, which lost 0 bases and 4 bases, there was a span of 13 bases. Sequencing used peripheral blood. This sequence originates from a woman between 65 and 79 years old with active or convalescent COVID-19. This chain joins TRBV5-6 and TRBJ1-2, with D perhaps TRBD1 (6 bases). The CDR3 DNA reads as TGTGCCAGCAGCTTGGTGCAGGGGAACGTCTATGGCTACACCTTC. Its protein is CASSLVQGNVYGYTF.